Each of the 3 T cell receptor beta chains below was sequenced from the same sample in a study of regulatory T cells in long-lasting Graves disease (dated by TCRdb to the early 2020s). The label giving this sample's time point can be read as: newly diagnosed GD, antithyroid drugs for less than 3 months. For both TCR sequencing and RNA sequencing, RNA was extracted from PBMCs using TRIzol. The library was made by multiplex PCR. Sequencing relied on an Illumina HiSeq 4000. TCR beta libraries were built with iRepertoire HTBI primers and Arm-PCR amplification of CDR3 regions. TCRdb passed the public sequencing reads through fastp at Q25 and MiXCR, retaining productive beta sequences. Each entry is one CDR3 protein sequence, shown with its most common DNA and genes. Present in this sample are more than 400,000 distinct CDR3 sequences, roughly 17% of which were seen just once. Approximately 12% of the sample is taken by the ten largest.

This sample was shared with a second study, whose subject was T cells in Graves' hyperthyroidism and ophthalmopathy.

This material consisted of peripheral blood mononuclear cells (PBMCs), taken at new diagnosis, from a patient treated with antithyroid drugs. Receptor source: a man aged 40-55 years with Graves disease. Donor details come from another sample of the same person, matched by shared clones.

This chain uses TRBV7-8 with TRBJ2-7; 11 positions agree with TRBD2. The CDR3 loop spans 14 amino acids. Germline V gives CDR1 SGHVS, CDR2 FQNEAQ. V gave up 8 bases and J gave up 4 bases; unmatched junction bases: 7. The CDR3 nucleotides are TGTGCCAGCGCTCCGGGACTAGCGGCTTACGAGCAGTACTTC. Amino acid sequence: CASAPGLAAYEQYF.

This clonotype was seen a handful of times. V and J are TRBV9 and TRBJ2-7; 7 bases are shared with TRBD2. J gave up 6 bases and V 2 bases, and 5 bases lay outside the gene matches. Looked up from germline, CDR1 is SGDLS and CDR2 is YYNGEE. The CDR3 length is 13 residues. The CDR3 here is CASSVSGDGEQYF. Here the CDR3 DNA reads TGTGCCAGCAGCGTGAGCGGGGATGGCGAGCAGTACTTC. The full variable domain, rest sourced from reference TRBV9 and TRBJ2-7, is DSGVTQTPKHLITATGQRVTLRCSPRSGDLSVYWYQQSLDQGLQFLIQYYNGEERAKGNILERFSAQQFPDLHSELNLSSLELGDSALYFCASSVSGDGEQYFGPGTRLTVT.

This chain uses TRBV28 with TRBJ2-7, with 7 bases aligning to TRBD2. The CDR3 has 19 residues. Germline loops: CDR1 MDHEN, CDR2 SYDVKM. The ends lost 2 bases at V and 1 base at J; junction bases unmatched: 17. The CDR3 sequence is CASSLGSSGLRGESYEQYF. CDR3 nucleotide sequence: TGTGCCAGCAGTTTAGGGAGTAGCGGGCTCCGCGGGGAATCCTACGAGCAGTACTTC.